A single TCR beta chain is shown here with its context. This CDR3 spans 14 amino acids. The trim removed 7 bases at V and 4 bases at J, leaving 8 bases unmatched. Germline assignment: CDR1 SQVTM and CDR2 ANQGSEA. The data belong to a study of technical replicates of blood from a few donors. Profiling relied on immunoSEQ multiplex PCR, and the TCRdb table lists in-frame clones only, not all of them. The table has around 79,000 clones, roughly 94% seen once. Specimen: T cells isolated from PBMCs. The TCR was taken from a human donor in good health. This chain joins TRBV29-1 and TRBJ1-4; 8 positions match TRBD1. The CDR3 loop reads CSGAQGAINEKLFF. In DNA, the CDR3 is TGCAGCGGAGCTCAGGGGGCCATTAATGAAAAACTGTTTTTT. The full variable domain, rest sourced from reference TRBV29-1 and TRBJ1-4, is SAVISQKPSRDICQRGTSLTIQCQVDSQVTMMFWYRQQPGQSLTLIATANQGSEATYESGFVIDKFPISRPNLTFSTLTVSNMSPEDSSIYLCSGAQGAINEKLFFGSGTQLSVL.